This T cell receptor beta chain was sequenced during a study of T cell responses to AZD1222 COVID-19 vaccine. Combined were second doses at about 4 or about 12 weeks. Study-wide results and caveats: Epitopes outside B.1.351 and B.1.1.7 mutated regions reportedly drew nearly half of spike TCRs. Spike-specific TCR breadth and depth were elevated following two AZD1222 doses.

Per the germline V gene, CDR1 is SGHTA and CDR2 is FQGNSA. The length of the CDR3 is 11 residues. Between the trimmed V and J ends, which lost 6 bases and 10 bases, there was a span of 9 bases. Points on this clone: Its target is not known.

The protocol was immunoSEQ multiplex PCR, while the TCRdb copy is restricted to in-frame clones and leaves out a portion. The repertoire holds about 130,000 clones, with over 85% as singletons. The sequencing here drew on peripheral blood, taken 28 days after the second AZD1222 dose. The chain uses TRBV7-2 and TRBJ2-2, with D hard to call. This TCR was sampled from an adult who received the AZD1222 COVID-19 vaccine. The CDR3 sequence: CASSPRVELFF. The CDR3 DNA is TGTGCCAGCAGTCCTAGGGTGGAGCTGTTTTTT.